This T cell receptor beta chain was obtained from a study of identifying expanded T cells in peripheral blood. General study findings and limits: Technical replicates showed roughly 1.2 changed clones; two weeks about 16.4; four weeks 19. Two-week clone count variance significantly increased as total template count grew.

Data came from immunoSEQ multiplex PCR; TCRdb stores just in-frame clones and leaves some out. The sample yields about 100,000 clones, about 83% seen once. The V end lost 3 bases, the J end lost 3 bases, and 12 bases lay between the germline ends. The CDR3 totals 15 residues. Germline CDR1 SGHNT, CDR2 YYREEE (reference sequence). Comment on this clone: What it recognizes is unknown.

The sequence came from a person between 18 and 69 years old in good health. The sample consisted of blood. The V gene is TRBV5-4, the J gene TRBJ1-4; tentatively, D is TRBD1 (6 bases). DNA for the CDR3: TGTGCCAGCAGCTCGCCGGGGGCGTCTAATGAAAAACTGTTTTTT. This encodes CASSSPGASNEKLFF.